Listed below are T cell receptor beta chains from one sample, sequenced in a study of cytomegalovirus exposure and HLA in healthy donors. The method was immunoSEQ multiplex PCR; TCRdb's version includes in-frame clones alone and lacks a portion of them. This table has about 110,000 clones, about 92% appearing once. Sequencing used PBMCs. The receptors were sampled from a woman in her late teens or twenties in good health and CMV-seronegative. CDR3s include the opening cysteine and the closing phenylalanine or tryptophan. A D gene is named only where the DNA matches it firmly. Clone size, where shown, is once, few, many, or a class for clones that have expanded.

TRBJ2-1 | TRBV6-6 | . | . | TGTGCCAGCAGCCCTCTACAGGGAAATGAGCAGTTCTTC | CASSPLQGNEQFF
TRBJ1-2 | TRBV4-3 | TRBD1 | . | TGCGCCAGCAGCCTCGATACCGGGACAGGGGTTAACTATGGCTACACCTTC | CASSLDTGTGVNYGYTF
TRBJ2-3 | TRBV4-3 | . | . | TGCGCCAGCAGCGTGCGACCGCGGGATACGCAGTATTTT | CASSVRPRDTQYF
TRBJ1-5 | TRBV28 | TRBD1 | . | TGTGCCAGCAGTTCCACAGGGGTTTGGAATCAGCCCCAGCATTTT | CASSSTGVWNQPQHF
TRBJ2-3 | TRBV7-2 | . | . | TGTGCCAGCAGCTTATTCGGACAGCTCACAGATACGCAGTATTTT | CASSLFGQLTDTQYF
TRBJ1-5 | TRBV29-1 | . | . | TGCAGCGTTGTAAACAGGGTACCGGATCAGCCCCAGCATTTT | CSVVNRVPDQPQHF
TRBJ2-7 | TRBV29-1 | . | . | TGCAGCGTTTTGGGCAGATCCTACGAGCAGTACTTC | CSVLGRSYEQYF
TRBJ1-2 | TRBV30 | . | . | TGTGCCTGGAGGGCCCCTACAGGAGGGGCTGGAGACTATGGCTACACCTTC | CAWRAPTGGAGDYGYTF
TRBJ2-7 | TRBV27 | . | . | TGTGCCAGCAGTTTATCGCCAGCCTACGAGCAGTACTTC | CASSLSPAYEQYF
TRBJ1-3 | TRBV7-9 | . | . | TGTGCCAGCGGGAGGATACCTGGAAACACCATATATTTT | CASGRIPGNTIYF
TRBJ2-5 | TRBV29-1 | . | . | TGCAGCGTTCAAAGGACAGACCAAGAGACCCAGTACTTC | CSVQRTDQETQYF
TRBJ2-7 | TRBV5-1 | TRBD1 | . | TGCGCCAGCAGCCCAGGACAGGTTCCGAGCGAGCAGTACTTC | CASSPGQVPSEQYF
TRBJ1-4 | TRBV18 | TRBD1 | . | TGTGCCAGCTCACCCCCGACAGGGGGTAGAAATGAAAAACTGTTTTTT | CASSPPTGGRNEKLFF
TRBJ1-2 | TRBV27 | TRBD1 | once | TGTGCCAGCAGACAGGGGGGACTGGGTGGCTACACCTTC | CASRQGGLGGYTF
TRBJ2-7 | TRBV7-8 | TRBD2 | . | TGTGCCAGCAGCCCCGGGACTAGCGGGAGACCCGAGCAGTACTTC | CASSPGTSGRPEQYF
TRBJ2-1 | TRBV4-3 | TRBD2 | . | TGCGCCAGCAGCCCCCTGCCAGCGGGGGAGGACAATGAGCAGTTCTTC | CASSPLPAGEDNEQFF
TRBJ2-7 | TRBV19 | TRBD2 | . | TGTGCCAGTAGTACGGGACTAGGGAGCTACGAGCAGTACTTC | CASSTGLGSYEQYF
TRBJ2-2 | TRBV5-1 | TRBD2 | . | TGCGCCAGCCGTATAGCGGGATTGAATACCGGGGAGCTGTTTTTT | CASRIAGLNTGELFF
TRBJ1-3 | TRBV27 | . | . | TGTGCCAGCAGTTTATCCGGCATCCTTGGAGCAAACACCATATATTTT | CASSLSGILGANTIYF
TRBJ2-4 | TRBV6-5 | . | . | TGTGCCAGCAGTTACTCACCGGGAGTAGGGAACATTCAGTACTTC | CASSYSPGVGNIQYF
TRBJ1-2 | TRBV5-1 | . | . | TGCGCCAGCAGCTGGACACCTGGGGCCGACTATGGCTACACCTTC | CASSWTPGADYGYTF
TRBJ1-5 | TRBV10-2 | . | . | TGCGCCAGCAGTGAGTCGGCGAGGATTCTTCAGCCCCAGCATTTT | CASSESARILQPQHF
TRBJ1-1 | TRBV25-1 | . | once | TGTGCCAGCAGTGCAGGATGGGGGGACACTGAAGCTTTCTTT | CASSAGWGDTEAFF
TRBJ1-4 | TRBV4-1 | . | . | TGCGCCAGCAGCCAAGTAAGCAGTAGGGGCCCTAATGAAAAACTGTTTTTT | CASSQVSSRGPNEKLFF
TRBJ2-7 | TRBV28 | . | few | TGTGCCACCACGACGGGTACCTACGAGCAGTACTTC | CATTTGTYEQYF
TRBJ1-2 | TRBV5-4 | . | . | TGTGCCAGCAGCTTACAAGGGGCCTATGGCTACACCTTC | CASSLQGAYGYTF
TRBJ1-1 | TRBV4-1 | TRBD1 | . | TGCGCCAGCAGCCAAGTATCGGGACAGGGATTAACTGAAGCTTTCTTT | CASSQVSGQGLTEAFF
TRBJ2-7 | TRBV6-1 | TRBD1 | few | TGTGCCATCAGCCGGGACAGGGTGGACGAGCAGTACTTC | CAISRDRVDEQYF
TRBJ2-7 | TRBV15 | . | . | TGTGCCACCAGCAGAGATCGCAGGGGCCCCACCTACGAGCAGTACTTC | CATSRDRRGPTYEQYF
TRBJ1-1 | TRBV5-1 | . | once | TGCGCCAGCAGCTTGGAGGGGCCGAACACTGAAGCTTTCTTT | CASSLEGPNTEAFF
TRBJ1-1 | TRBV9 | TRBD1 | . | TGTGCCAGCAGCGTAGAGGGACAGGGAGGGGCTGAAGCTTTCTTT | CASSVEGQGGAEAFF
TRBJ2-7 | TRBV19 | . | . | TGTGCCAGTAGTGCGGGACTGGCGAGTTACGAGCAGTACTTC | CASSAGLASYEQYF
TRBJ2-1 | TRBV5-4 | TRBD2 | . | TGTGCCAGCAGCGCCGCTAGCGGGGGGGCTCTTGAGCAGTTCTTC | CASSAASGGALEQFF
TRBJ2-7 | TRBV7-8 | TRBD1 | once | TGTGCCAGCAGCCGGGACAGGGGAAACGAGCAGTACTTC | CASSRDRGNEQYF
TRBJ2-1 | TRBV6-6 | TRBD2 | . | TGTGCCAGCAGTTACTCACTAGCGGGAGGGCAAAATGAGCAGTTCTTC | CASSYSLAGGQNEQFF
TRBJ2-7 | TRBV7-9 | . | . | TGTGCCAGCACCGATACTAACGGGACACTTCCCTACGAGCAGTACTTC | CASTDTNGTLPYEQYF
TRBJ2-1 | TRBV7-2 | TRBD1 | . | TGTGCCAGCAGCGTCGGACAGGTCTGGGAGCAGTTCTTC | CASSVGQVWEQFF
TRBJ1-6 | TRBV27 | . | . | TGTGCCAGCTGCAGTTTAAGACGTGAGGTGAATTCACCCCTCCACTTT | CASCSLRREVNSPLHF
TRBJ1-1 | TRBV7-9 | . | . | TGTGCCAGCAGCTCAGAGAACACTGAAGCTTTCTTT | CASSSENTEAFF
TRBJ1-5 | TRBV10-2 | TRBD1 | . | TGCGCCAGCAGGGACAGGGAACAGCCCCAGCATTTT | CASRDREQPQHF
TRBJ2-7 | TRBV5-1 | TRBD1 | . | TGCGCCAGCAGCTTGGAAGGGACAGGGGTTTACGAGCAGTACTTC | CASSLEGTGVYEQYF
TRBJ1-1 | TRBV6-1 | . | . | TGTGCCAGCAGTGAATCAAGGGGTGTCTTCACTGAAGCTTTCTTT | CASSESRGVFTEAFF
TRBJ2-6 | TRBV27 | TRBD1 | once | TGTGCCAGCAGTTTCCAACCCGGACAGGGGGCTCCTGTAGTCCTGACTTTC | CASSFQPGQGAPVVLTF
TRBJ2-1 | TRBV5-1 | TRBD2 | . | TGCGCCAGCAGCCCGACCCCCGGTAGCGGGAGGGCGAATGAGCAGTTCTTC | CASSPTPGSGRANEQFF
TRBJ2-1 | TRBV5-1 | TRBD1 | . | TGCGCCAGCAGCTTGGATATGATGGGACAGGGTGAGCAGTTCTTC | CASSLDMMGQGEQFF
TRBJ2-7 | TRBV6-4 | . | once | TGTGCCAGCAGTGCCAGTGACAGTGCCTACGAGCAGTACTTC | CASSASDSAYEQYF